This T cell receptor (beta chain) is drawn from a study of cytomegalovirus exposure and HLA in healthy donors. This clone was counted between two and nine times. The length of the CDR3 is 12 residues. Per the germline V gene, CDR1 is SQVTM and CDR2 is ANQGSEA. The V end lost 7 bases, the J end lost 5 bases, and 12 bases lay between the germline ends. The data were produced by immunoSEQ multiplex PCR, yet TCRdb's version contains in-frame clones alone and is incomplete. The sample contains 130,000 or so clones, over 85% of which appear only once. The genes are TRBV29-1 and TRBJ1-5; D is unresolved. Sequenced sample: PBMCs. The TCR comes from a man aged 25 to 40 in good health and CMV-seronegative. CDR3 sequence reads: CSGGGKDQPQHF. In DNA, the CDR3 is TGCAGCGGAGGAGGGAAAGATCAGCCCCAGCATTTT.